This T cell receptor beta chain was observed in a study of blood T cell repertoires in COVID-19. Study information: Specimens from acute and convalescent COVID-19 originated in the United States, Italy and Spain. T cells, B-cell-depleted T cells, or PBMCs provided the cDNA or gDNA that served as material.

Trimming stripped 4 bases from V and 4 bases from J, with 16 bases between. This CDR3 spans 15 amino acids. From germline, CDR1 is SQVTM and CDR2 ANQGSEA. Original handling: Amplification of reference gene primers provided the estimated nucleated cell counts. Sequencing was performed with immunoSEQ multiplex PCR; in TCRdb, only in-frame clones are kept and a portion is missing. D and trimming come from the DNA, and the V and J calls and clone size come from that table. The sample carries fewer than 120,000 clones, 85% to 90% recorded once. Sequenced: peripheral blood. The chain has TRBV29-1 and TRBJ2-2, with a possible D match to TRBD2 (5 bases). This TCR derives from a woman in her fifties or sixties with acute or convalescent COVID-19. The CDR3 protein is CSVGGSTGFTGELFF. The CDR3 DNA reads as TGCAGCGTTGGGGGTTCCACGGGGTTCACCGGGGAGCTGTTTTTT.